This T cell receptor beta chain appears in the sequencing data of a study of T cell changes during pregnancy in multiple sclerosis. Germline assignment: CDR1 SGHNT and CDR2 YENEEA. This CDR3 has 15 residues. Unmatched junction bases numbered 5, after V lost 3 bases and J lost 4 bases. Sequencing used immunoSEQ multiplex PCR; TCRdb keeps in-frame clones, though not all of them. This sample yields tens of thousands of clones, of which 93% are seen a single time; 3% to 4% belongs to the top ten. The specimen comprised CD8+ T cells from peripheral blood mononuclear cells, sampled after pregnancy. The sequence came from a female donor with multiple sclerosis, enrolled in a pregnancy study. This chain uses TRBV11-3 with TRBJ2-2; TRBD1 agrees at 7 bases. The CDR3 DNA is TGTGCCAGCAGCTTGAGACAGGGTGTCACCGGGGAGCTGTTTTTT. Translation: CASSLRQGVTGELFF.